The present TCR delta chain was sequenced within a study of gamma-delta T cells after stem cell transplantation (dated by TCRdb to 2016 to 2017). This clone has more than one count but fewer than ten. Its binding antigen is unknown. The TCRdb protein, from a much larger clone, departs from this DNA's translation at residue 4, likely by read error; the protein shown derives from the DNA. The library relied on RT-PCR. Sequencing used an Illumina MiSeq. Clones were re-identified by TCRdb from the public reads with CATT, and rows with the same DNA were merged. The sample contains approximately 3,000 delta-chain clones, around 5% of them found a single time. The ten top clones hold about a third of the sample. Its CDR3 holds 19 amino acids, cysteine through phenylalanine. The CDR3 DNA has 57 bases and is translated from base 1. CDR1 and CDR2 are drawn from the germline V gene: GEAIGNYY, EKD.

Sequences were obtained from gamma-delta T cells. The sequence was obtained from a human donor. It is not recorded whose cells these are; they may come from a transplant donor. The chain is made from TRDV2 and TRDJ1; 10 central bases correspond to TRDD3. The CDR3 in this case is CACHTVLGDPFPYTDKLIF. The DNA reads TGTGCCTGTCACACCGTACTGGGGGATCCGTTCCCGTACACCGATAAACTCATCTTT.